This is a list of T cell receptor beta chains from one sample in a study of PD-1 blockade in classical Hodgkin lymphoma. The protocol was immunoSEQ multiplex PCR, while the TCRdb copy is restricted to in-frame clones and leaves out a portion. The sample holds under 30,000 clones; 86% are singletons and the top ten take more than 0.35%. The source material was CD4+ T cells from blood, sampled before the fourth cycle of nivolumab. The source is a human donor with classical Hodgkin lymphoma. The CDR3 runs from the conserved cysteine through the conserved F or W. Each record gives: D gene, V gene, clone size, J gene, CDR3 DNA, CDR3 protein. A D gene is named only where the DNA matches it firmly. Rows may omit the clone size; those that give it use once, few, many or a size class.

.,TRBV28,.,TRBJ2-1,TGTGCCAGCAGTTTCCCCAGGGGCGTCCAGTTCTTC,CASSFPRGVQFF
.,TRBV9,.,TRBJ1-1,TGTGCCAGCAGCGTAGAGGCTAGGGGTGAAGCTTTCTTT,CASSVEARGEAFF
.,TRBV6-1,few,TRBJ1-5,TGTGCCAGCTTTCGGGGAACCAGCAATCAGCCCCAGCATTTT,CASFRGTSNQPQHF
.,TRBV2,.,TRBJ2-3,TGTGCCAGCAGTCCAAGCACAGATACGCAGTATTTT,CASSPSTDTQYF
TRBD1,TRBV14,.,TRBJ2-7,TGTGCCAGCAGCCAATCGACAGGGTTCTACGAGCAGTACTTC,CASSQSTGFYEQYF
.,TRBV6-6,.,TRBJ2-7,TGTGCCAGCAGTTACTCGAGGGACGGTCCCTCCTACGAGCAGTACTTC,CASSYSRDGPSYEQYF
TRBD1,TRBV5-6,.,TRBJ2-5,TGTGCCAGCAGCTTGTTTAGACAGGGAGAAGAGACCCAGTACTTC,CASSLFRQGEETQYF
.,TRBV7-9,once,TRBJ2-7,TGTGCCAGCAGCTTAGCGAGCGGGCCCAACTCCTACGAGCAGTACTTC,CASSLASGPNSYEQYF
.,TRBV11-2,few,TRBJ1-5,TGTGCCAGCAGCTTAGGAGTCGGGCAGCCCCAGCATTTT,CASSLGVGQPQHF
TRBD1,TRBV6-5,.,TRBJ1-2,TGTGCCAGCAGTCGACAGGGGGAATTGTATGGCTACACCTTC,CASSRQGELYGYTF
TRBD1,TRBV7-2,.,TRBJ1-2,TGTGCCAGCAGCTTACTGGGCGGGACAGACTATGGCTACACCTTC,CASSLLGGTDYGYTF
.,TRBV7-2,.,TRBJ1-5,TGTGCCAGCAGCTTAGAGGGGTCTAGCAATCAGCCCCAGCATTTT,CASSLEGSSNQPQHF
.,TRBV6-1,.,TRBJ2-7,TGTGCCAGCAGTGAAGGTAGGGGGGGAGACTACGAGCAGTACTTC,CASSEGRGGDYEQYF
TRBD2,TRBV7-2,.,TRBJ2-7,TGTGCCAGCAGCTTAGAACTAGCGGGGGGACACGAGCAGTACTTC,CASSLELAGGHEQYF
TRBD1,TRBV7-2,.,TRBJ2-5,TGTGCCAGCAGCCGGGACAGCTCCCAAGAGACCCAGTACTTC,CASSRDSSQETQYF
TRBD1,TRBV7-9,.,TRBJ2-1,TGTGCCAGCAGCTCCTACAGGGGGCGATCCTACAATGAGCAGTTCTTC,CASSSYRGRSYNEQFF
.,TRBV28,.,TRBJ1-2,TGTGCCAGCAGTTTATCGTACGGGGCGAACGTCTATGGCTACACCTTC,CASSLSYGANVYGYTF
.,TRBV5-8,.,TRBJ1-5,TGTGCCAGCAGCTTGAGGGTCAATCAGCCCCAGCATTTT,CASSLRVNQPQHF
TRBD1,TRBV19,once,TRBJ2-2,TGTGCCAGTACCCGGGCCACAGGGGGCCCAACCGGGGAGCTGTTTTTT,CASTRATGGPTGELFF
.,TRBV18,.,TRBJ1-5,TGTGCCAGCTCACCGGGAAGCAATCAGCCCCAGCATTTT,CASSPGSNQPQHF
.,TRBV6-1,.,TRBJ1-2,TGTGCCAGCAGTGAAGCCATACATAACTATGGCTACACCTTC,CASSEAIHNYGYTF
.,TRBV7-2,few,TRBJ1-1,TGTGCCAGCAGCTTATCTGACAGACTGAAGAAGGCTTTCTTT,CASSLSDRLKKAFF
TRBD1,TRBV28,.,TRBJ2-5,TGTGCCAGCAACCAGGGGGCGAAGACCCAGTACTTC,CASNQGAKTQYF
TRBD2,TRBV4-1,.,TRBJ2-1,TGCGCCAGCAGCCAAGATCACGCTAGCGGGGGGATGTACAATGAGCAGTTCTTC,CASSQDHASGGMYNEQFF
.,TRBV7-2,few,TRBJ1-2,TGTGCCAGCAGCTTAGAGTTACTCCCGCTAAGAGGCTACACCTTC,CASSLELLPLRGYTF
.,TRBV27,once,TRBJ2-3,TGTGCCAGCAAAAGGGGGGATACGCAGTATTTT,CASKRGDTQYF
.,TRBV27,.,TRBJ1-1,TGTGCCAGCGGCAGCGTGAACACTGAAGCTTTCTTT,CASGSVNTEAFF
.,TRBV4-2,.,TRBJ2-3,TGTGCCAGCAGCCAAGAGGTTGAGGGCCGGGTTTTT,CASSQEVEGRVF
.,TRBV28,.,TRBJ1-5,TGTGCCAGCAGTCCGTCAGGGGAGGGGTATCAGCCCCAGCATTTT,CASSPSGEGYQPQHF
.,TRBV4-1,once,TRBJ2-7,TGCGCCAGCAGCCAAGAGGCAGCTGGCGAGCAGTACTTC,CASSQEAAGEQYF